The source of this TCR beta chain is a study of blood T cell repertoires in COVID-19. Overall study context: Both acute and convalescent COVID-19 samples were obtained from the United States, Italy and Spain. T cells, B-cell-depleted T cells, or PBMCs provided the cDNA or gDNA that served as material.

Produced via immunoSEQ multiplex PCR; TCRdb's table is partial and in-frame only. The sample includes 85,000 to 100,000 clones, around 88% of them seen just once. Trimming took 4 bases from V and 4 from J; bases not matched to a gene: 12. The CDR3 contains 17 residues. Germline CDR1 SGHDN, CDR2 FVKESK. The J gene is TRBJ2-1, the V gene TRBV14, with TRBD2 matching over 8 bases. This TCR came from a man aged 45 to 65 with COVID-19, enrolled during active disease. Sequenced sample: peripheral blood. CDR3 in DNA: TGTGCCAGCAGCCCTACACCGGGGGGGAGCGGTTACAATGAGCAGTTCTTC. Amino acid sequence: CASSPTPGGSGYNEQFF.